These 29 T cell receptor beta chains share one sample of origin, sequenced in a study of blood T cell repertoires in COVID-19. Generated by immunoSEQ multiplex PCR, the TCRdb table keeps only in-frame clones and is missing some. The data hold 250,000 to 350,000 clones, with over 75% observed a single time. Sequenced material: peripheral blood. The receptor set was obtained from a woman aged 55-70 years with acute or convalescent COVID-19.

CDR3 protein: CASSLLRGPYADTQYF. DNA of the CDR3: TGTGCCAGCAGCCTACTGAGGGGGCCTTACGCAGATACGCAGTATTTT. This chain joins TRBV27 and TRBJ2-3; 7 positions agree with TRBD1. Per germline, CDR1 MNHEY and CDR2 SMNVEV (reference sequence). The junction had 13 bases not matched to a gene; V was cut back by 6 bases and J by 4 bases. This CDR3 comprises 16 residues.

V usage is TRBV7-3 and J usage is TRBJ1-1, with TRBD1 matching 7 bases. The CDR3 length is 13 residues. Germline V lookup: CDR1 SGHTA, CDR2 FQGTGA. With 5 bases clipped from V and 3 bases from J, the junction kept 3 bases outside the gene matches. The CDR3 loop reads CASSQGVDTEAFF. CDR3 coding DNA: TGTGCCAGCAGCCAGGGGGTTGACACTGAAGCTTTCTTT.

This clone was recorded only once. V and J are TRBV19 and TRBJ1-5, with TRBD1 as a possible D gene (5 bases). CDR1 and CDR2 from the germline V gene are LNHDA and SQIVND (reference sequence). This CDR3 spans 13 amino acids. Trimming pared 5 bases from V and 6 bases from J, leaving 11 bases between. CDR3 sequence: CASSRQPPQPQHF. The CDR3, as DNA: TGTGCCAGTAGTCGACAGCCCCCTCAGCCCCAGCATTTT.

The chain carries TRBV6-2 or TRBV6-3 and TRBJ2-3, with D tentatively TRBD2 (6 bases). The CDR3 is made up of 13 amino acids. With 5 bases removed from V and 4 bases from J, the gap between germline ends came to 10 bases. Germline loops: CDR1 MNHEY, CDR2 SVGEGT. CDR3 loop: CASSKAGSDTQYF. Written as DNA, the CDR3 is TGTGCCAGCAGTAAGGCGGGGTCAGATACGCAGTATTTT.

V usage is TRBV9 and J usage is TRBJ1-6, with D unresolved. The length of the CDR3 is 16 residues. Germline V gives CDR1 SGDLS, CDR2 YYNGEE. Trimming left V 0 bases short and J 4 bases short, with 11 bases between. The CDR3 sequence is CASSVESGSYNSPLHF. In DNA, the CDR3 is TGTGCCAGCAGCGTAGAGTCAGGATCTTATAATTCACCCCTCCACTTT. The variable domain in full, with the rest retrieved from reference TRBV9 and TRBJ1-6, is DSGVTQTPKHLITATGQRVTLRCSPRSGDLSVYWYQQSLDQGLQFLIQYYNGEERAKGNILERFSAQQFPDLHSELNLSSLELGDSALYFCASSVESGSYNSPLHFGNGTRLTVT.

This chain joins TRBV2 and TRBJ1-6; D remains unclear. Germline CDR1 is SNHLY and CDR2 is FYNNEI. V was clipped by 4 bases and J by 11 bases, with 9 bases between them. CDR3 length: 12 residues. Here the CDR3 DNA reads TGTGCCAGCAGTGGGCCCAGGACACCCCTCCACTTT. Residues: CASSGPRTPLHF.

The CDR3 here is CASSLGTSGHNEQFF. DNA for the CDR3: TGTGCCAGCAGCCTCGGGACTAGCGGGCACAATGAGCAGTTCTTC. The chain links TRBV3-1 (or the pseudogene TRBV3-2) to TRBJ2-1; 12 positions match TRBD2. The CDR3 is 15 amino acids. Germline V lookup: CDR1 LGHDT, CDR2 YNNKEL (reference sequence). The V segment lost 4 bases and the J segment 5 bases; nucleotides outside the gene matches: 3.

The CDR3 sequence is CATAGQGAGGYTF. The CDR3 nucleotides are TGTGCCACCGCGGGACAGGGGGCTGGGGGCTACACCTTC. The genes are TRBV28 and TRBJ1-2; 12 bases are shared with TRBD1. Looked up from germline, CDR1 is MDHEN and CDR2 is SYDVKM. The junction had 8 bases not matched to a gene; V was cut back by 10 bases and J by 8 bases. There are 13 residues in the CDR3.

This clone came up a few times. The gene calls are TRBV27 and TRBJ2-7, with D perhaps TRBD1 (6 bases). Trimming shortened V by 2 bases and J by 3 bases, and 17 bases separated the two germline ends. The CDR3 sequence is 16 residues long. Germline CDR1 is MNHEY and CDR2 is SMNVEV (reference sequence). In nucleotides, the CDR3 is TGTGCCAGCAGTTTAAGGGGCAGGGGAGCGATCTACGAGCAGTACTTC. Encoded protein: CASSLRGRGAIYEQYF.

This clone has just one count. The chain employs TRBV4-3 and TRBJ2-7; 7 bases line up with TRBD1. Trimming took 0 bases from V and 2 from J; bases not matched to a gene: 7. CDR1 is LGHNA and CDR2 is YSLEER in the germline V gene. CDR3 length equals 16 residues. CDR3 nucleotides: TGCGCCAGCAGCCAAGAGGTGGTGGACAGGACCTACGAGCAGTACTTC. Its translation is CASSQEVVDRTYEQYF.

V usage is TRBV19 and J usage is TRBJ1-3; 8 positions match TRBD1. Germline V CDR1 and CDR2: LNHDA, SQIVND (reference sequence). The CDR3 extends over 14 amino acids. The junction had 9 bases not matched to a gene; V was cut back by 11 bases and J by 3 bases. CDR3 coding DNA: TGTGCCTCCGGGACAGGATCAGATGGAAACACCATATATTTT. This codes for CASGTGSDGNTIYF.

The chain employs TRBV25-1 and TRBJ2-5; 10 nucleotides agree with TRBD2. Germline V gives CDR1 MGHDK, CDR2 SYGVNS. The CDR3 runs 17 residues. Trimming removed 7 bases from V and 3 bases from J; junction bases left unmatched: 14. The CDR3 reads CASTHGGLAGAKETQYF. CDR3 DNA sequence: TGTGCCAGCACCCACGGAGGGCTAGCGGGGGCCAAAGAGACCCAGTACTTC.

The chain links TRBV6-2 or TRBV6-3 to TRBJ1-1; the D is unclear. Germline V lookup: CDR1 MNHEY, CDR2 SVGEGT. The CDR3 sequence is 12 residues long. Trimming removed 5 bases from V and 9 bases from J, with 13 bases in between. The CDR3: CASSATAEQAFF. Here the CDR3 DNA reads TGTGCCAGCAGTGCCACAGCGGAGCAAGCTTTCTTT.

The chain employs TRBV6-5 and TRBJ2-5; 7 positions agree with TRBD2. V was clipped by 4 bases and J by 3 bases; unmatched bases: 2. The CDR3 has 13 residues. Per germline, CDR1 MNHEY and CDR2 SVGAGI. In nucleotides, the CDR3 is TGTGCCAGCAGTTCCGGGACTAAAGAGACCCAGTACTTC. Amino acids: CASSSGTKETQYF.

The rearrangement uses TRBV25-1 and TRBJ2-2; D might be TRBD1 (6 bases). The CDR3 runs to 15 residues. Germline V lookup: CDR1 MGHDK, CDR2 SYGVNS. The V and J ends lost 2 bases and 5 bases respectively, with 12 bases between them. CDR3 in DNA: TGTGCCAGCAGTGAAACAGGGAAAAGAACCGGGGAGCTGTTTTTT. This translates into CASSETGKRTGELFF. Based on the CDR3 plus reference TRBV25-1 and TRBJ2-2, the full variable domain is EADIYQTPRYLVIGTGKKITLECSQTMGHDKMYWYQQDPGMELHLIHYSYGVNSTEKGDLSSESTVSRIRTEHFPLTLESARPSHTSQYLCASSETGKRTGELFFGEGSRLTVL.

This clone was counted a few times. V gene TRBV7-2 combines with J gene TRBJ2-7, with 8 bases fitting TRBD1. CDR1 and CDR2 (germline): SGHTA, FQGNSA. CDR3 length: 14 amino acids. V dropped 5 bases and J dropped 7; count of bases not matched to a gene: 10. The CDR3 DNA reads TGTGCCAGCAGCCTTTCGGGACAGGCACGAGAGCAGTACTTC. It is translated as CASSLSGQAREQYF.

The V and J genes are TRBV2 and TRBJ2-1; 12 bases are a match to TRBD2. CDR1 and CDR2 from the germline V gene are SNHLY and FYNNEI. Losses at the gene ends were 10 bases for V and 3 bases for J; bases not matched to a gene: 7. This CDR3 region has 15 residues. The CDR3: CATRLAGAVYNEQFF. CDR3 DNA sequence: TGTGCCACGCGACTAGCGGGAGCCGTCTACAATGAGCAGTTCTTC.

The table lists this clone with a few counts. J is TRBJ2-1 and V is TRBV6-4; no clear D gene. V gave up 1 base and J gave up 0 bases, with 10 bases separating them. CDR1 is MRHNA and CDR2 is SNTAGT in the germline V gene. There are 16 residues in the CDR3. The CDR3 DNA is TGTGCCAGCAGTGACTTTGGCAGAAGCTCCTACAATGAGCAGTTCTTC. Translation gives CASSDFGRSSYNEQFF.

V gene TRBV28 combines with J gene TRBJ1-2; D is undetermined. The germline gives CDR1 MDHEN, CDR2 SYDVKM. This CDR3 comprises 16 residues. The ends were cut back, 6 bases at V and 1 base at J, with 18 bases in the middle. CDR3 bases: TGTGCCAGCAGCCTCCCCCGCGAGGGCTTTAACTATGGCTACACCTTC. The encoded protein is CASSLPREGFNYGYTF.

The chain is built from TRBV10-1 and TRBJ1-2, with D perhaps matching TRBD1 (6 bases). The CDR3 has 14 amino acids. Germline V gene lookup returns CDR1 WNHNN and CDR2 SYGVQD (reference sequence). V dropped 9 bases and J dropped 0 bases, with 14 bases sitting between them. CDR3 nucleotide sequence: TGCGCCAGACAGGGTTTTATGGCTAACTATGGCTACACCTTC. This gives the protein CARQGFMANYGYTF.

The V and J genes are TRBV7-3 and TRBJ2-2; 9 positions match TRBD1. J was trimmed by 1 base and V by 1 base; bases with no gene match: 7. This CDR3 region has 18 residues. Germline V gives CDR1 SGHTA, CDR2 FQGTGA. The CDR3 DNA reads TGTGCCAGCAGCTTAATTGACCCGGGACAGGGGAACACCGGGGAGCTGTTTTTT. Amino acid sequence: CASSLIDPGQGNTGELFF.

CDR3 sequence: CATSDLWTSGELFF. The CDR3 DNA reads as TGTGCCACCAGTGATTTATGGACAAGCGGGGAGCTGTTTTTT. The chain uses TRBV24-1 and TRBJ2-2; TRBD1 is a possible D gene (5 bases). CDR1 and CDR2 from the germline V gene are KGHDR and SFDVKD. The CDR3 totals 14 residues. The germline V and J ends were trimmed by 1 base and 7 bases, with 9 bases remaining between them.

This chain links TRBV7-9 with TRBJ2-1, with TRBD2 matching over 8 bases. CDR3 length: 16 residues. Per the germline V gene, CDR1 is SEHNR and CDR2 is FQNEAQ (reference sequence). After removal of 5 bases from V and 4 bases from J, the junction contained 10 bases not matched to a gene. The CDR3 DNA sequence: TGTGCCAGCAGCCCCCAACTAGCGGTGATTTACAATGAGCAGTTCTTC. This translates into CASSPQLAVIYNEQFF.

A note on this clone: Within the sample, other DNA sequences also encode this same CDR3. V usage is TRBV3-1 (or the pseudogene TRBV3-2) and J usage is TRBJ1-2; 7 nucleotides line up with TRBD1. The CDR3 is made up of 15 amino acids. Germline loops: CDR1 LGHDT, CDR2 YNNKEL (reference sequence). V dropped 1 base and J dropped 0; count of bases not matched to a gene: 2. CDR3 DNA: TGTGCCAGCAGCCAAGGTACAGGGGCTAACTATGGCTACACCTTC. This codes for CASSQGTGANYGYTF.

CDR3 amino acids: CASSLNRGLETQYF. Here the CDR3 DNA reads TGTGCCAGTAGCCTGAACAGGGGGCTGGAGACCCAGTACTTC. This chain joins TRBV19 and TRBJ2-5; the match to TRBD1 covers 9 bases. CDR3 size: 14 residues. Germline V lookup: CDR1 LNHDA, CDR2 SQIVND (reference sequence). After removal of 6 bases from V and 5 bases from J, the junction contained 7 bases not matched to a gene.

This clone was counted a single time. The chain is built from TRBV13 and TRBJ2-1; 11 nucleotides agree with TRBD1. Germline CDR1 reads PRHDT; CDR2 reads FYEKMQ (reference sequence). The J segment lost 5 bases and the V segment lost 4 bases, leaving 4 bases of the junction unmatched. CDR3 size: 15 residues. CDR3 in DNA: TGTGCCAGCAGCTACGGACAGGGGGCTAACAATGAGCAGTTCTTC. This translates into CASSYGQGANNEQFF.

The V and J genes are TRBV29-1 and TRBJ1-2; D is unresolved. CDR3 length: 11 residues. V was shortened by 4 bases and J by 6 bases, with 9 bases between the two germline ends. From germline, CDR1 is SQVTM and CDR2 ANQGSEA. The CDR3 is CSVARENGYTF. CDR3 bases: TGCAGCGTTGCGAGGGAGAATGGCTACACCTTC.

This rearrangement joins TRBV2 to TRBJ2-7; D unclear. Trimming shortened V by 10 bases and J by 3 bases, and 19 bases separated the two germline ends. Germline V gene lookup returns CDR1 SNHLY and CDR2 FYNNEI. The CDR3 consists of 14 residues. The CDR3 reads CATATTDFNYEQYF. CDR3 coding DNA: TGTGCCACCGCTACTACCGACTTTAACTACGAGCAGTACTTC.

This clone is a singleton in its sample. The chain's CDR3 is CASSIFLATGELFF. DNA for the CDR3: TGTGCCAGTAGTATTTTCCTGGCCACCGGGGAGCTGTTTTTT. The chain joins TRBV19 to TRBJ2-2; D unresolved. The CDR3 has 14 residues. Germline CDR1 reads LNHDA; CDR2 reads SQIVND (reference sequence). V was trimmed by 3 bases and J by 4 bases, leaving 9 bases between them.